These 5 T cell receptor beta chains were sequenced from one sample in a study of blood T cell repertoires in COVID-19. The method was immunoSEQ multiplex PCR; TCRdb's version includes in-frame clones alone and lacks a portion of them. The data show roughly 55,000 clones, 80% to 95% seen once. Sequencing was carried out using peripheral blood. Source of these receptors: a human donor with active COVID-19. The donor label of this sample is uncertain.

The chain employs TRBV9 and TRBJ2-1; D ambiguous. The germline gives CDR1 SGDLS, CDR2 YYNGEE. V was cut by 3 bases and J by 10 bases, with 14 bases left in between. This CDR3 has 13 residues. The CDR3 DNA is TGTGCCAGCAGCGCTGGCCAAACCATCGAGCAGTTCTTC. Translation: CASSAGQTIEQFF.

V usage is TRBV10-3 and J usage is TRBJ1-4, with a weak D call TRBD1 (5 bases). This CDR3 has 16 amino acids. With 9 bases removed from V and 0 bases from J, the gap between germline ends came to 17 bases. Germline CDR1 ENHRY, CDR2 SYGVKD. In DNA form, the CDR3 reads TGTGCCATTCGAAGGGACTCCGACGCAACTAATGAAAAACTGTTTTTT. Protein product: CAIRRDSDATNEKLFF.

This chain joins TRBV24-1 and TRBJ2-3; D perhaps matches TRBD1 (6 bases). CDR3 length: 16 amino acids. Trimming removed 3 bases at V and 5 bases at J, with 17 bases between. The germline V gene has CDR1 KGHDR and CDR2 SFDVKD. CDR3 coding DNA: TGTGCCACCAGTGATCCCGCCCCAGGGGCGGTAGATACGCAGTATTTT. This encodes CATSDPAPGAVDTQYF.

The CDR3 coding sequence is TGTGCCAGCATCCGGGGGACTGAAGCTTTCTTT. This codes for CASIRGTEAFF. The rearrangement uses TRBV6-5 and TRBJ1-1; D perhaps matches TRBD1 (5 bases). CDR1 is MNHEY, CDR2 SVGAGI, per germline. This CDR3 is 11 amino acids long. Trimming shortened V by 7 bases and J by 5 bases, and 8 bases separated the two germline ends.

The rearrangement joins TRBV6-1 to TRBJ2-3, with 8 bases fitting TRBD1. The trim removed 4 bases at V and 3 bases at J, leaving 9 bases unmatched. CDR3 length: 16 amino acids. Germline lookup yields CDR1 MNHNS and CDR2 SASEGT. CDR3 amino acids: CASSVQGRGQTDTQYF. CDR3 in DNA: TGTGCCAGCAGTGTTCAGGGCAGGGGGCAGACAGATACGCAGTATTTT.